This TCR beta chain was recorded in a study of CD8 T cells in ankylosing spondylitis. One entry per CDR3 protein results from TCRdb running MiXCR on the 5' RACE reads. The sample gives approximately 250,000 distinct CDR3 sequences, approximately 24% of which show up once; approximately 0.61% is in the top ten. V dropped 4 bases and J dropped 3; count of bases not matched to a gene: 9. Per the germline V gene, CDR1 is SGHVS and CDR2 is FNYEAQ. This CDR3 is 15 amino acids long. The sample consisted of blood, either unsorted or a sorted T cell fraction (not recorded which). The TCR was taken from a male donor with ankylosing spondylitis or in good health (not recorded which). This rearrangement joins TRBV7-6 to TRBJ2-7, with TRBD2 identical over 7 bases. The CDR3 region is CASSWAAGEYYEQYF. CDR3 sequence (DNA): TGTGCCAGCAGCTGGGCGGCGGGGGAATACTACGAGCAGTACTTC.